This T cell receptor (beta chain) stems from a study of blood T cell repertoires in COVID-19. On the study more broadly: Samples of COVID-19 (acute and convalescent) were obtained from the United States, Italy and Spain.

As originally analysed: Reference gene primer amplification gave estimated nucleated cell counts. Sequenced by immunoSEQ multiplex PCR; TCRdb stores in-frame clones only, minus some. V and J calls and clone size are those listed in that table; D and trimming were worked out from the DNA. The sample yields 200,000 or so clones, 80% to 90% seen once. The V and J ends lost 3 bases and 7 bases respectively, with 9 bases between them. Germline V lookup: CDR1 LNHDA, CDR2 SQIVND (reference sequence). The CDR3 is made up of 12 amino acids. Those who participated ranged in age from roughly 18 to 100 years and resided in under 25 US areas.

The receptor's source is a woman aged 40 to 55 with acute COVID-19. The sample was PBMCs or T cells enriched from blood (not recorded which). The chain has TRBV19 and TRBJ1-2, with D possibly matching TRBD1 (5 bases). CDR3 DNA: TGTGCCAGTAGTATCCCCAGGGCTGGCTACACCTTC. As protein: CASSIPRAGYTF.